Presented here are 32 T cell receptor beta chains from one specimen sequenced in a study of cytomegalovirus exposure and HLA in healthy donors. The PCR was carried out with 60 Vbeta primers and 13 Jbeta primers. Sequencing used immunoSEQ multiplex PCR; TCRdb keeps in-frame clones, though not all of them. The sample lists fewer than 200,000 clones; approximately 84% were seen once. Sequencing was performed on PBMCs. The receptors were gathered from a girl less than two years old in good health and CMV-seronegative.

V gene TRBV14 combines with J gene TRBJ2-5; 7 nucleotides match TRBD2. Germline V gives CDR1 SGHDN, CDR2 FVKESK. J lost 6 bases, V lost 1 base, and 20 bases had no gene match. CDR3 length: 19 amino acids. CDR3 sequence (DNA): TGTGCCAGCAGCCAAGCTGGGGTTCCGGCGGGGGAAGGCGTACAGACCCAGTACTTC. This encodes CASSQAGVPAGEGVQTQYF.

The CDR3 DNA follows: TGTGCCAGCTTGGCCAGGGGTTTTGACGAGCAGTACTTC. It encodes CASLARGFDEQYF. The chain uses TRBV6-1 and TRBJ2-7; weak D call: TRBD1 (6 bases). Between the trimmed V and J ends, which lost 8 bases and 5 bases, there was a span of 16 bases. CDR3 size: 13 residues. Germline loops: CDR1 MNHNS, CDR2 SASEGT.

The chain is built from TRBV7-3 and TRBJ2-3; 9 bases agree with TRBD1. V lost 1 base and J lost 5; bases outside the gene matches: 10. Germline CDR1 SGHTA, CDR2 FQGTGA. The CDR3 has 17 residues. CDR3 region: CASSLSPTGTGRDTQYF. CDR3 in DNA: TGTGCCAGCAGCTTAAGTCCAACCGGGACAGGGCGAGATACGCAGTATTTT.

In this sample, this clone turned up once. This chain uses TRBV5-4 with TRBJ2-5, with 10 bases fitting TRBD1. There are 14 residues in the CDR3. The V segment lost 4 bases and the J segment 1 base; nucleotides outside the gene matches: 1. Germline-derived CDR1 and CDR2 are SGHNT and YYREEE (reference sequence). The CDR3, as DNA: TGTGCCAGCAGCAGGGACAGGGGCCAAGAGACCCAGTACTTC. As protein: CASSRDRGQETQYF.

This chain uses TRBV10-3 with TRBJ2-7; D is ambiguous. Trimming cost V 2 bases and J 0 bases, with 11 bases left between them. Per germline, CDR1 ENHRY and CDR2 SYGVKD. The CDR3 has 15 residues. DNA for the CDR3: TGTGCCATCAGTGAGGGCCAGGCCGCCTCCTACGAGCAGTACTTC. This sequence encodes CAISEGQAASYEQYF.

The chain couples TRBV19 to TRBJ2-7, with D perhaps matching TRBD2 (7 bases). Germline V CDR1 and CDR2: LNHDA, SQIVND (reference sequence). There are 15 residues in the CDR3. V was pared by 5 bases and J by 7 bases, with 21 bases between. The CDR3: CASSGGGAPREEQYF. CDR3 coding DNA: TGTGCCAGTAGTGGTGGGGGGGCACCCCGGGAGGAGCAGTACTTC.

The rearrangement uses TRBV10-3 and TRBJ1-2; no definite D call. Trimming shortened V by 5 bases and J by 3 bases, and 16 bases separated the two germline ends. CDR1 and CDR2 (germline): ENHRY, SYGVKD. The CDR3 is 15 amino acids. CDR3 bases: TGTGCCATCAGTCGAGGGATAATGAAGGACTATGGCTACACCTTC. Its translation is CAISRGIMKDYGYTF.

The CDR3 region has the DNA TGTGCCAGCAGTTACTCGCCGCGTAACGAGCAGTACTTC. This translates into CASSYSPRNEQYF. The V and J genes are TRBV6-5 and TRBJ2-7; D gene uncertain. This CDR3 is built from 13 residues. Looked up from germline, CDR1 is MNHEY and CDR2 is SVGAGI. Trimming pared 0 bases from V and 5 bases from J, leaving 8 bases between.

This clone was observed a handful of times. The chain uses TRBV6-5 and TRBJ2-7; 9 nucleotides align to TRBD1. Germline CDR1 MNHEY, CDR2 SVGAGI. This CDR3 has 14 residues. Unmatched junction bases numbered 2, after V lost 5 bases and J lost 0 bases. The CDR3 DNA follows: TGTGCCAGCAGTCCGGACAGGGGCTCCTACGAGCAGTACTTC. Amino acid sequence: CASSPDRGSYEQYF.

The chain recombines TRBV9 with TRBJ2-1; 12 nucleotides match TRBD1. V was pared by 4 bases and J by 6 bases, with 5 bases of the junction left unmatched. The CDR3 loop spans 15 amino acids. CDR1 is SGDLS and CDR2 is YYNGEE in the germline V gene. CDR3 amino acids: CASSTGTGGSNEQFF. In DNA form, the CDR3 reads TGTGCCAGCAGCACCGGGACAGGGGGCTCCAATGAGCAGTTCTTC.

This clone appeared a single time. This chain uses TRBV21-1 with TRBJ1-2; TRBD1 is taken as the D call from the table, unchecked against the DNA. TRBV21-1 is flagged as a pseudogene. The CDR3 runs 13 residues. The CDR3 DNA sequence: TGTGCCAGCAGCAAAGAGTTGGGGGACAGATACTCCTTC. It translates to CASSKELGDRYSF.

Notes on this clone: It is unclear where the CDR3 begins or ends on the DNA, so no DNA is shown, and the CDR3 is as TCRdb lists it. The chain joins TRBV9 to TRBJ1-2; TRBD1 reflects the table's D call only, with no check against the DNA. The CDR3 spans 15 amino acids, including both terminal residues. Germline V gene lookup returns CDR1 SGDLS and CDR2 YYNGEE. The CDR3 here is CASSVVGTGSSLQTF.

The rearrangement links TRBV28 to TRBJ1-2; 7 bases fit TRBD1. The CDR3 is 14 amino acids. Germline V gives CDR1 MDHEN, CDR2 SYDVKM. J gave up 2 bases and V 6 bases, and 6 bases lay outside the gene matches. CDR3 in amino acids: CASRSGGQNYGYTF. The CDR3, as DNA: TGTGCCAGCAGATCAGGGGGGCAGAACTATGGCTACACCTTC.

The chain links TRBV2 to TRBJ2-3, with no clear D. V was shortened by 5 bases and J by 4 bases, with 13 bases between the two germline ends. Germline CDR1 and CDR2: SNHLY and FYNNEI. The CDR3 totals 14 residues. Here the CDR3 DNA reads TGTGCCAGCAGTAGAGACCGTGCGGCAGATACGCAGTATTTT. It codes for CASSRDRAADTQYF.

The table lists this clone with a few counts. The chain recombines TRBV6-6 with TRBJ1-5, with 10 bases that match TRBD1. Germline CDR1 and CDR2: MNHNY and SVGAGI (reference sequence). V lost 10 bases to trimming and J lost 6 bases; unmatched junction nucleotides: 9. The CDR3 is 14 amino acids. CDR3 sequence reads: CATTRQGAIQPQHF. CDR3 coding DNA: TGTGCCACGACCAGACAGGGGGCGATTCAGCCCCAGCATTTT.

CDR3 residues: CASNPGTSGAFYEQYF. The DNA for the CDR3 is TGTGCTAGTAACCCGGGTACTAGCGGGGCTTTCTACGAGCAGTACTTC. The chain employs TRBV12-5 and TRBJ2-5; 10 bases are shared with TRBD2. The J call is in doubt because the DNA end fits TRBJ2-7 better. Per the germline V gene, CDR1 is LGHNT and CDR2 is FRNRAP. The CDR3 extends over 16 amino acids.

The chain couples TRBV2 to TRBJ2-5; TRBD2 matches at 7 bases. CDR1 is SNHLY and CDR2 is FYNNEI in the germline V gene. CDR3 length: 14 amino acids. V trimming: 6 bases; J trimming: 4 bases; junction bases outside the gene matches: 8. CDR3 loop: CASRRLGGIETQYF. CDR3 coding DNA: TGTGCCAGCAGACGCCTGGGGGGGATAGAGACCCAGTACTTC.

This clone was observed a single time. CDR3 sequence reads: CASSKTPAGGKETQYF. The CDR3 DNA sequence: TGTGCCAGCAGTAAAACCCCAGCGGGGGGGAAAGAGACCCAGTACTTC. This sequence joins TRBV7-2 and TRBJ2-5; TRBD2 matches 10 bases. After removal of 6 bases from V and 3 bases from J, the junction contained 10 bases not matched to a gene. Germline V gene sequence: CDR1 SGHTA, CDR2 FQGNSA. CDR3 length equals 16 residues. Full variable domain (missing parts from reference TRBV7-2 and TRBJ2-5): GAGVSQSPSNKVTEKGKDVELRCDPISGHTALYWYRQSLGQGLEFLIYFQGNSAPDKSGLPSDRFSAERTGGSVSTLTIQRTQQEDSAVYLCASSKTPAGGKETQYFGPGTRLLVL.

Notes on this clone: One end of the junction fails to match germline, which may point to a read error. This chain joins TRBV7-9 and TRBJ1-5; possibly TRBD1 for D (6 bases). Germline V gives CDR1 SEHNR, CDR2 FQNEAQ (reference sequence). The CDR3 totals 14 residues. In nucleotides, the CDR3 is TGTTCCAGCAGCTGGGGGGGCGGATATCAGCCCCAGCATTTT. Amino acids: CSSSWGGGYQPQHF.

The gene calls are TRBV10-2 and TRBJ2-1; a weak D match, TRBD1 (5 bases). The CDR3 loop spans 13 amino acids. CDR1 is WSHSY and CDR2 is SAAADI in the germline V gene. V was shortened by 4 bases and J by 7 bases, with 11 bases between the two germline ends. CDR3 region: CASSGQGLNEQFF. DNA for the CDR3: TGCGCCAGCAGTGGGCAGGGCTTAAATGAGCAGTTCTTC.

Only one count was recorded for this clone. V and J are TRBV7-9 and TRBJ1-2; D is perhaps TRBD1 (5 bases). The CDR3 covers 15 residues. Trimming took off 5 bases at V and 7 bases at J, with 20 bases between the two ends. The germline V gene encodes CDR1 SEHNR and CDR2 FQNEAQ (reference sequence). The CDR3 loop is CASSRVVRDWSGYTF. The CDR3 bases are TGTGCCAGCAGCCGTGTCGTACGGGACTGGAGTGGCTACACCTTC.

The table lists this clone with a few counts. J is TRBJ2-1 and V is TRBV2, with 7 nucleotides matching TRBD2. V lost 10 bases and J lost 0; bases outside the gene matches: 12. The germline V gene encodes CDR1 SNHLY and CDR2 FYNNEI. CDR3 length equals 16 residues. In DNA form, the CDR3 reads TGTGCCATAGCATCTGCGGGAGTGAACTCCTACAATGAGCAGTTCTTC. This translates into CAIASAGVNSYNEQFF.

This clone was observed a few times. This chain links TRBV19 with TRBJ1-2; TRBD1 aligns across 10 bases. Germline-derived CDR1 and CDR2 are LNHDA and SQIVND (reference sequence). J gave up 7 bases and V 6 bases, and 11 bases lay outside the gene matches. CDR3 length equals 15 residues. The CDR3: CASRITGTGVGGYTF. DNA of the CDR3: TGTGCCAGTAGGATCACCGGGACAGGGGTGGGTGGCTACACCTTC.

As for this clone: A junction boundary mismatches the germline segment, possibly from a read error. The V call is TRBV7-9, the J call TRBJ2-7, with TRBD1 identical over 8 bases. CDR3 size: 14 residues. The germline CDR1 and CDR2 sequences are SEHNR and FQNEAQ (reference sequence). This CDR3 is CSSSLDREHHEQYF. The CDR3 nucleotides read TGTTCCAGCAGCCTGGACAGGGAGCACCACGAGCAGTACTTC. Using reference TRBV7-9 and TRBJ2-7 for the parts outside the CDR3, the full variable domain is DTGVSQNPRHKITKRGQNVTFRCDPISEHNRLYWYRQTLGQGPEFLTYFQNEAQLEKSRLLSDRFSAERPKGSFSTLEIQRTEQGDSAMYLCSSSLDREHHEQYFGPGTRLTVT.

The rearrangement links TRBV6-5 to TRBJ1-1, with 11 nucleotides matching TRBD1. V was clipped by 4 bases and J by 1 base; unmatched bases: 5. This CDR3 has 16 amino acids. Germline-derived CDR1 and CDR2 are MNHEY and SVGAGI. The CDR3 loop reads CASSSRTGGANTEAFF. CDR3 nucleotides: TGTGCCAGCAGTTCAAGGACAGGGGGCGCGAACACTGAAGCTTTCTTT.

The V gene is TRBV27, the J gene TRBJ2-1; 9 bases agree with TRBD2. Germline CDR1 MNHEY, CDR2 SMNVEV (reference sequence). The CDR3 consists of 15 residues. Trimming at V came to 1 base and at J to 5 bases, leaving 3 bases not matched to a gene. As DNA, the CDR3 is TGTGCCAGCAGTTTATTGGCGGGGGGGGACAATGAGCAGTTCTTC. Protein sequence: CASSLLAGGDNEQFF.

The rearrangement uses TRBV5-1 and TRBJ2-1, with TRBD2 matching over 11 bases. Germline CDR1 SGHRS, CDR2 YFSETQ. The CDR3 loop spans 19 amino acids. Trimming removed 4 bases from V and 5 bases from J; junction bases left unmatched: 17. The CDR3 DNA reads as TGCGCCAGCAGCAGGGGACTAGCGGTCCGGGATGTGAGAAACAATGAGCAGTTCTTC. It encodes CASSRGLAVRDVRNNEQFF.

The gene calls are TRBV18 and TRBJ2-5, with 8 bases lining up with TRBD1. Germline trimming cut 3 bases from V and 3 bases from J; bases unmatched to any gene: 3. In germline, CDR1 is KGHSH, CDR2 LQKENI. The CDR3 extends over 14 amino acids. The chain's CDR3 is CASSPSTGEETQYF. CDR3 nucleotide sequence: TGTGCCAGCTCACCGTCGACAGGGGAAGAGACCCAGTACTTC.

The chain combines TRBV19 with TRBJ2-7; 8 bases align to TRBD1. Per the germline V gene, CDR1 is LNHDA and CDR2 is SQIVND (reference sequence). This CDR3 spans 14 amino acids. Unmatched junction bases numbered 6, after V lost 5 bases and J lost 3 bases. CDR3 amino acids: CASSPGTGIYEQYF. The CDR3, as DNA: TGTGCCAGTAGTCCTGGGACAGGTATCTACGAGCAGTACTTC.

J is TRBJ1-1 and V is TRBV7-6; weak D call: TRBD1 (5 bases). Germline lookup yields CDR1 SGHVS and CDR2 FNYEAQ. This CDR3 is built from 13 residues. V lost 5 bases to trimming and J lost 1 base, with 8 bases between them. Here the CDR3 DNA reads TGTGCCAGCAGCCGGACACGGAACACTGAAGCTTTCTTT. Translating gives CASSRTRNTEAFF.

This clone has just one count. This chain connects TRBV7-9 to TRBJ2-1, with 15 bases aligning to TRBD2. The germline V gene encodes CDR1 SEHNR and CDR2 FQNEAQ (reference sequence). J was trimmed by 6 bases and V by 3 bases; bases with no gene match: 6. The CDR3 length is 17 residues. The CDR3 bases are TGTGCCAGCAGCTTCAGGACTAGCGGGGGGGCGGGCAATGAGCAGTTCTTC. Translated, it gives CASSFRTSGGAGNEQFF.

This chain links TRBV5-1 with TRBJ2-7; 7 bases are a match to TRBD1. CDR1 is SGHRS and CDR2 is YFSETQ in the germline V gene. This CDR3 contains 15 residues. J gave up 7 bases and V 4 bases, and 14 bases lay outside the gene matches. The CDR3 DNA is TGCGCCAGCAGCATATCCGGGACAGCCGGGGTGGAGCAGTACTTC. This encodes CASSISGTAGVEQYF.